Shown below are 2 T cell receptor beta chains from a single sample sequenced in a study of blood T cell repertoires in COVID-19. Clones were read by immunoSEQ multiplex PCR, and TCRdb kept only the in-frame ones, dropping some. The sample comprises 380,000 or so clones, around 87% of which are singletons, and roughly 1.4% rests with the top ten. Sequenced material: PBMCs or T cells enriched from blood (not recorded which). The receptors were gathered from a man in his thirties or forties who had recovered from COVID-19.

The chain carries TRBV18 and TRBJ1-1; no reliable D call. In germline, CDR1 is KGHSH, CDR2 LQKENI. This CDR3 spans 12 amino acids. Between the trimmed V and J ends, which lost 4 bases and 4 bases, there was a span of 7 bases. CDR3 region: CASSQEGTEAFF. The CDR3 coding sequence is TGTGCCAGCTCACAGGAGGGCACTGAAGCTTTCTTT.

V usage is TRBV6-6 and J usage is TRBJ1-2, with TRBD1 identical over 11 bases. V was clipped by 2 bases and J by 0 bases; unmatched bases: 2. CDR1 and CDR2 (germline): MNHNY, SVGAGI (reference sequence). The CDR3 is made up of 16 amino acids. The CDR3 sequence is CASSYRDRGANYGYTF. DNA for the CDR3: TGTGCCAGCAGTTACAGGGACAGGGGGGCTAACTATGGCTACACCTTC.